The rows below give T cell receptor beta chains drawn from one sample of a study of shared clonotypes between healthy human individuals. Assay used: immunoSEQ multiplex PCR; TCRdb lists only in-frame clones, some missing. The sample consists of some 660,000 clones, 73% of them appearing once. The sample comprised memory CD4+ T cells sorted from blood. Receptors originate from a woman under 40 in good health. Each CDR3 is given with its conserved first and last residue. A D gene is named only where the DNA matches it firmly. Clone size, where shown, is once, few, many, or a class for clones that have expanded.

clone_size d_call j_call v_call cdr3_aa cdr3_nt
. . TRBJ2-7 TRBV19 CASSTGLLRYGQYF TGTGCCAGTAGTACGGGACTCCTGCGTTACGGGCAGTACTTC
few . TRBJ1-5 TRBV19 CASRNSDSPRGPQHF TGTGCCAGTAGAAACTCGGACAGCCCGAGGGGGCCCCAGCATTTT
. TRBD1 TRBJ2-5 TRBV28 CASSLDRDRGETQYF TGTGCCAGCAGCTTAGACCGGGACAGGGGAGAGACCCAGTACTTC
. . TRBJ2-1 TRBV28 CASTRTTNEQFF TGTGCCAGCACCCGGACGACCAATGAGCAGTTCTTC
. . TRBJ1-3 TRBV28 CASRKAGNTIYF TGTGCCAGCAGAAAGGCCGGAAACACCATATATTTT
. TRBD2 TRBJ2-7 TRBV5-8 CASSLGTSGSSYEQYF TGTGCCAGCAGCTTAGGGACTAGCGGGAGCTCTTACGAGCAGTACTTC
. TRBD2 TRBJ2-3 TRBV28 CASSLWAGGGTQYF TGTGCCAGCAGTTTATGGGCGGGAGGTGGTACGCAGTATTTT
. TRBD1 TRBJ1-6 TRBV4-2 CASSPTGDNSPLHF TGTGCCAGCAGCCCTACAGGGGACAATTCACCCCTCCACTTT
. . TRBJ2-7 TRBV19 CASSISHSSSSYEQYF TGTGCCAGTAGTATATCGCACAGCTCTAGCTCCTACGAGCAGTACTTC
. . TRBJ1-5 TRBV7-5 CVRRTRDRGNQPQHF TGTGTCAGAAGGACGCGGGACAGGGGTAATCAGCCCCAGCATTTT
. . TRBJ2-1 TRBV19 CASSGGAGAYNEQFF TGTGCCAGTAGTGGTGGTGCAGGGGCGTACAATGAGCAGTTCTTC
. . TRBJ1-2 TRBV28 CASSLQGRGYTF TGTGCCAGCAGTTTGCAGGGTAGGGGCTACACCTTC
. TRBD1 TRBJ1-2 TRBV30 CAWSVGHGTDNGYTF TGTGCCTGGAGTGTAGGTCACGGGACAGATAATGGCTACACCTTC
. . TRBJ2-7 TRBV29-1 CSVVLGSKGPYEQYF TGCAGCGTTGTTCTGGGGAGTAAAGGCCCCTACGAGCAGTACTTC
. TRBD1 TRBJ1-5 TRBV19 CASTGTGEPQPQHF TGTGCCAGTACCGGGACAGGGGAGCCTCAGCCCCAGCATTTT
. . TRBJ1-2 TRBV11-2 CASSLDRGRSYTF TGTGCCAGCAGCTTAGATCGTGGCCGGAGCTACACCTTC
. TRBD1 TRBJ2-3 TRBV11-2 CASSKTGQTKEDTQYF TGTGCCAGCAGCAAGACGGGACAGACTAAAGAAGATACGCAGTATTTT
. . TRBJ1-1 TRBV5-1 CASSLGGNTEAFF TGCGCCAGCAGCTTGGGCGGCAACACTGAAGCTTTCTTT
few TRBD1 TRBJ1-1 TRBV2 CASEGTGGRGVTEAFF TGTGCCAGCGAAGGGACAGGGGGCCGCGGGGTGACTGAAGCTTTCTTT
few . TRBJ1-1 TRBV6-6 CASSYSMNTEAFF TGTGCCAGCAGTTACTCGATGAACACTGAAGCTTTCTTT
many . TRBJ2-2 TRBV2 CASSEGTANTGELFF TGTGCCAGCAGTGAAGGGACAGCGAACACCGGGGAGCTGTTTTTT
once TRBD2 TRBJ2-7 TRBV5-1 CASSSASGSYEQYF TGCGCCAGCAGCTCCGCTAGCGGGAGCTACGAGCAGTACTTC
. . TRBJ2-3 TRBV14 CASSQELAPSTDTQYF TGTGCCAGCAGCCAAGAACTAGCCCCTAGCACAGATACGCAGTATTTT
. . TRBJ2-5 TRBV5-1 CASGLLGGVGETQYF TGCGCCAGCGGGTTGTTAGGGGGTGTCGGAGAGACCCAGTACTTC
. . TRBJ2-7 TRBV2 CASSVPGQLSYEQYF TGTGCCAGCAGTGTACCGGGACAACTTTCCTACGAGCAGTACTTC
. TRBD1 TRBJ1-3 TRBV5-1 CASSSQGASGNTIYF TGCGCCAGCAGCTCCCAGGGGGCTTCCGGAAACACCATATATTTT
few . TRBJ1-1 TRBV5-1 CASSLDSQAFF TGCGCCAGCAGCTTGGACAGTCAAGCTTTCTTT
. . TRBJ1-1 TRBV6-6 CASSSRGAVEAFF TGTGCCAGCAGTTCCAGGGGTGCGGTTGAAGCTTTCTTT
. TRBD1 TRBJ2-7 TRBV28 CASSPPTGVDEQYF TGTGCCAGCAGTCCCCCGACAGGGGTGGACGAGCAGTACTTC
once . TRBJ2-4 TRBV28 CASSLDVAKNIQYF TGTGCCAGCAGTTTAGACGTAGCCAAAAACATTCAGTACTTC
. TRBD1 TRBJ1-2 TRBV5-1 CASSWGQGVGYTF TGCGCCAGCAGCTGGGGACAGGGAGTTGGCTACACCTTC
. . TRBJ1-2 TRBV15 CATSRDSPGAGYGYTF TGTGCCACCAGCAGAGACAGCCCGGGCGCCGGGTATGGCTACACCTTC
. . TRBJ2-4 TRBV2 CASSGGGKNIQYF TGTGCCAGCAGTGGAGGGGGCAAAAACATTCAGTACTTC
. . TRBJ2-3 TRBV5-1 CASSLLRWTDTQYF TGCGCCAGCAGCTTGTTGCGGTGGACAGATACGCAGTATTTT
. . TRBJ2-7 TRBV7-6 CASSLYQSYEQYF TGTGCCAGCAGCTTATATCAGTCCTACGAGCAGTACTTC
. . TRBJ2-1 TRBV9 CASSASPWGGSDEQFF TGTGCCAGCAGCGCTTCCCCCTGGGGAGGCAGCGATGAGCAGTTCTTC
. TRBD1 TRBJ1-5 TRBV13 CASSARGYRGVVGNQPQHF TGTGCCAGCAGCGCTCGCGGGTACAGGGGCGTCGTAGGGAATCAGCCCCAGCATTTT
. . TRBJ1-1 TRBV7-9 CASRTTGETEAFF TGTGCCAGCAGGACGACCGGTGAGACTGAAGCTTTCTTT
. TRBD1 TRBJ1-5 TRBV28 CASSSGQGWGNQPQHF TGTGCCAGCAGTTCCGGACAGGGCTGGGGCAATCAGCCCCAGCATTTT
. . TRBJ2-1 TRBV30 CAWSGPTNEQFF TGTGCCTGGAGTGGGCCCACCAATGAGCAGTTCTTC
. . TRBJ1-2 TRBV7-9 CASSSGRSYGYTF TGTGCCAGCAGCTCTGGACGGAGCTATGGCTACACCTTC
. TRBD1 TRBJ2-1 TRBV14 CASSQMTGGYNEQFF TGTGCCAGCAGCCAAATGACAGGGGGTTACAATGAGCAGTTCTTC